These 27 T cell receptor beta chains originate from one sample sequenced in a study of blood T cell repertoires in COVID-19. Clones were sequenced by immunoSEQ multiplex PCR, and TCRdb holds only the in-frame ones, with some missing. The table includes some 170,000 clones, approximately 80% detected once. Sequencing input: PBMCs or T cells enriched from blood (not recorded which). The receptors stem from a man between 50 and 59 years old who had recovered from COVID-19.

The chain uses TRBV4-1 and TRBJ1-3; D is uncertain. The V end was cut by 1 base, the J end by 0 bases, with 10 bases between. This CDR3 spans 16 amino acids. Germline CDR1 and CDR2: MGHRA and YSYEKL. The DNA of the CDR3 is TGCGCCAGCAGCCAAGTTAACAGATACTCTGGAAACACCATATATTTT. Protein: CASSQVNRYSGNTIYF.

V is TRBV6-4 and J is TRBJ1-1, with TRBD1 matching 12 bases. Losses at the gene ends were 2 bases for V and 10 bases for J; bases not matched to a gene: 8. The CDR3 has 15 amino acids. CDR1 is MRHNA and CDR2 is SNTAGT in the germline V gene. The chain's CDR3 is CASSDAPGQGAPAFF. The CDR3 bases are TGTGCCAGCAGTGACGCTCCGGGACAGGGGGCTCCAGCTTTCTTT.

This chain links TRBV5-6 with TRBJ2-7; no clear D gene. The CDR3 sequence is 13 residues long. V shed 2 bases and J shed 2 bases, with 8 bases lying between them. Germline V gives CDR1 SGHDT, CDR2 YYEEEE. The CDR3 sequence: CASSLRDTYEQYF. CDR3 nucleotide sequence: TGTGCCAGCAGCTTAAGAGATACCTACGAGCAGTACTTC. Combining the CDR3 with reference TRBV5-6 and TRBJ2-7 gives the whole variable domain DAGVTQSPTHLIKTRGQQVTLRCSPKSGHDTVSWYQQALGQGPQFIFQYYEEEERQRGNFPDRFSGHQFPNYSSELNVNALLLGDSALYLCASSLRDTYEQYFGPGTRLTVT.

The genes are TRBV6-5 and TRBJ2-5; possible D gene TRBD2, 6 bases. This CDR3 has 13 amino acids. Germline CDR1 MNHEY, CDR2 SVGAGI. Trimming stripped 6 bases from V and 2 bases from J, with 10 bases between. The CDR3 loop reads CASSWTNQETQYF. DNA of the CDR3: TGTGCCAGCAGCTGGACTAATCAAGAGACCCAGTACTTC.

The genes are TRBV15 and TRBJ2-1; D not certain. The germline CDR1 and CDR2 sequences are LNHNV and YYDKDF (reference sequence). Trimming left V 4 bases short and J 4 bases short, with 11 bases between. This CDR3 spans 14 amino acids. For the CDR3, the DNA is TGTGCCACCAGCAATTACACCCATTACAATGAGCAGTTCTTC. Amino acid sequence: CATSNYTHYNEQFF.

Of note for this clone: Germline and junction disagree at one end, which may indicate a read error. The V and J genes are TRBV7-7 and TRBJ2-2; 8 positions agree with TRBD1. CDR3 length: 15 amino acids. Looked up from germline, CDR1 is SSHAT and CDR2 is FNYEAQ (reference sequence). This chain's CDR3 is CASSLGTGNTGELFF. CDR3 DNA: TGTGCTAGCAGCTTAGGGACAGGGAACACCGGGGAGCTGTTTTTT.

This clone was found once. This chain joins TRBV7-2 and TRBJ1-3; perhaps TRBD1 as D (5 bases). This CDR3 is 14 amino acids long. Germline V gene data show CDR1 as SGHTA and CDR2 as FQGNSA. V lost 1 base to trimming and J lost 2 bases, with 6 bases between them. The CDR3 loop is CASSLGGAGNTIYF. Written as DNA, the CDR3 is TGTGCCAGCAGCTTAGGGGGGGCTGGAAACACCATATATTTT. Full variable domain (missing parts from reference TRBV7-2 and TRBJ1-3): GAGVSQSPSNKVTEKGKDVELRCDPISGHTALYWYRQSLGQGLEFLIYFQGNSAPDKSGLPSDRFSAERTGGSVSTLTIQRTQQEDSAVYLCASSLGGAGNTIYFGEGSWLTVV.

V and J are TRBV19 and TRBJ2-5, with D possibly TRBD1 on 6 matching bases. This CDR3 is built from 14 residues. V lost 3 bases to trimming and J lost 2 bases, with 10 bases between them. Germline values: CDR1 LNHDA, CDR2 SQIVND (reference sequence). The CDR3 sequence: CASSIARGQETQYF. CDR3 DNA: TGTGCCAGTAGTATTGCGAGGGGGCAAGAGACCCAGTACTTC. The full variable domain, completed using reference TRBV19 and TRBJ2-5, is DGGITQSPKYLFRKEGQNVTLSCEQNLNHDAMYWYRQDPGQGLRLIYYSQIVNDFQKGDIAEGYSVSREKKESFPLTVTSAQKNPTAFYLCASSIARGQETQYFGPGTRLLVL.

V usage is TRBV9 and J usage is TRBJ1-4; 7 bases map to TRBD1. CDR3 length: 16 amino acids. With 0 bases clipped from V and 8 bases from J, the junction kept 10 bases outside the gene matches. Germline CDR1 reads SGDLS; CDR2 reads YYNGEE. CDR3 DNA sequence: TGTGCCAGCAGCGTAGAGAGGGGGCGGGTGGGCGAAAAACTGTTTTTT. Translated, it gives CASSVERGRVGEKLFF.

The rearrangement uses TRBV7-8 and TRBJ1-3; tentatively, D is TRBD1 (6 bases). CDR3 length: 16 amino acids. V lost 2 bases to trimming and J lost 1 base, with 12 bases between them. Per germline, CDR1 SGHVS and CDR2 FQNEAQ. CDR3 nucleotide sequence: TGTGCCAGCAGCTTATGGGACACCCGTTCTGGAAACACCATATATTTT. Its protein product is CASSLWDTRSGNTIYF.

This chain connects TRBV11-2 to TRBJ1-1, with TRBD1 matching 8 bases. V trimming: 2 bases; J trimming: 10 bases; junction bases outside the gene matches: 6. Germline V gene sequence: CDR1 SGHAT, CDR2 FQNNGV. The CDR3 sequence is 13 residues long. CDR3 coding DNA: TGTGCCAGCAGCTTACCCTGGGGGACAGGAGCTTTCTTT. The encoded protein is CASSLPWGTGAFF.

CDR3 sequence reads: CASSVGQGSYEQYF. The CDR3 nucleotides read TGCGCCAGCAGCGTGGGACAGGGTTCTTACGAGCAGTACTTC. The genes are TRBV5-1 and TRBJ2-7; TRBD1 aligns across 9 bases. The V gene's germline CDR1 is SGHRS and CDR2 YFSETQ. V shed 4 bases, J shed 4 bases, and the junction held 6 bases outside the gene matches. The length of the CDR3 is 14 residues.

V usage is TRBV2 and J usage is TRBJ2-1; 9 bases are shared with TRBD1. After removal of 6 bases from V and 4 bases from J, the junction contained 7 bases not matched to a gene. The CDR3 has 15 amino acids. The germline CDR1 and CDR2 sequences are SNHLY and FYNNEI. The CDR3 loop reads CASREDRGTYNEQFF. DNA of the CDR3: TGTGCCAGCAGGGAGGACAGGGGAACTTACAATGAGCAGTTCTTC.

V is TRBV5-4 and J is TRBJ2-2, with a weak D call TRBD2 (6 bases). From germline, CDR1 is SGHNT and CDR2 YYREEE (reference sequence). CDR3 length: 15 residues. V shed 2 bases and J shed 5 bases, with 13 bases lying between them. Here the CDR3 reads CASSLDFAGTGELFF. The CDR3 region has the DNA TGTGCCAGCAGCTTAGATTTCGCGGGGACCGGGGAGCTGTTTTTT.

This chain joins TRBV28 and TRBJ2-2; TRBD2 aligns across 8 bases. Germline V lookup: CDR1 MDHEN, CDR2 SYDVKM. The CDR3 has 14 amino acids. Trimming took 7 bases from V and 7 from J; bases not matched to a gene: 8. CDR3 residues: CASNPGGGNGELFF. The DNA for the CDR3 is TGTGCCAGCAACCCTGGCGGGGGGAACGGGGAGCTGTTTTTT.

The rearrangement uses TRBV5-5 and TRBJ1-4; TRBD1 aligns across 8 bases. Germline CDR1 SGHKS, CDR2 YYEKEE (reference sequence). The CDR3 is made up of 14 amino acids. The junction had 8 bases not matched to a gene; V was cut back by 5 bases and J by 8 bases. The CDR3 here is CASRTDRVREKLFF. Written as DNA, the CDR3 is TGTGCCAGCAGGACGGACAGGGTGAGAGAAAAACTGTTTTTT.

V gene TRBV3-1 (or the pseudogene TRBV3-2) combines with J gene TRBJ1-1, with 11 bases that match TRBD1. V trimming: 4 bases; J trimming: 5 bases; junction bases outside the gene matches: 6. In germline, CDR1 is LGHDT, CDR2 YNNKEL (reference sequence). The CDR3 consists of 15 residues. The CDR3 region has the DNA TGTGCCAGCAGCCCACGGGACAGGGGGGCGACTGAAGCTTTCTTT. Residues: CASSPRDRGATEAFF.

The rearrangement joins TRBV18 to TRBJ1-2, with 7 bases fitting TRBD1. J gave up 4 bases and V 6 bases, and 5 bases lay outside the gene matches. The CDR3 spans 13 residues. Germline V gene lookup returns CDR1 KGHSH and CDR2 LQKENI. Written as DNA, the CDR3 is TGTGCCAGCTCGTCGGGACAGCTCTATGGCTACACCTTC. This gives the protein CASSSGQLYGYTF. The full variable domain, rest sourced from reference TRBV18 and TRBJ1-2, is NAGVMQNPRHLVRRRGQEARLRCSPMKGHSHVYWYRQLPEEGLKFMVYLQKENIIDESGMPKERFSAEFPKEGPSILRIQQVVRGDSAAYFCASSSGQLYGYTFGSGTRLTVV.

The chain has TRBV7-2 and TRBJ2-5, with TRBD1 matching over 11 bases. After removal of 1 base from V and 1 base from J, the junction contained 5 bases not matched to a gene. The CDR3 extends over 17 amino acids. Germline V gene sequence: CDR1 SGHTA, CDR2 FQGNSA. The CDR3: CASSLVGTGGGQETQYF. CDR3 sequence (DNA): TGTGCCAGCAGCTTAGTGGGGACAGGGGGTGGCCAAGAGACCCAGTACTTC.

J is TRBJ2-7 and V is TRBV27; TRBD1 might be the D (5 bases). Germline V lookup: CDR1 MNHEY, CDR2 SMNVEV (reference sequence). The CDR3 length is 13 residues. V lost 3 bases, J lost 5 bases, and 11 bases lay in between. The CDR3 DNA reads TGTGCCAGCAGTTTCCTCAGGGCTCACGAGCAGTACTTC. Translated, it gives CASSFLRAHEQYF.

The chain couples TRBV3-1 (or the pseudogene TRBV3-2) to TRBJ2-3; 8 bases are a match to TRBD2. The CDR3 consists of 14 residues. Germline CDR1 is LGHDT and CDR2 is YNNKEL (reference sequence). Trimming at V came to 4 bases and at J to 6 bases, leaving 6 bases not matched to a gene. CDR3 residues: CASSPSGPLDTQYF. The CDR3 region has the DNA TGTGCCAGCAGCCCTAGCGGGCCTTTGGATACGCAGTATTTT.

CDR3 sequence (DNA): TGTGCCAGCAGACCTCCGGGTAGCGGGGGGGTCGGGGAGCTGTTTTTT. Translating gives CASRPPGSGGVGELFF. V gene TRBV6-2 or TRBV6-3 combines with J gene TRBJ2-2; TRBD2 matches at 11 bases. V lost 6 bases, J lost 7 bases, and 10 bases stayed unmatched. The CDR3 consists of 16 residues. Per the germline V gene, CDR1 is MNHEY and CDR2 is SVGEGT.

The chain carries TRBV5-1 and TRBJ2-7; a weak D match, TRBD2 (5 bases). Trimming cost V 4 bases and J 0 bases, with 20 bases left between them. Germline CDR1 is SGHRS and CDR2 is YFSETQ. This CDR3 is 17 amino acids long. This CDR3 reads CASSDGKAPLSSYEQYF. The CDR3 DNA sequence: TGCGCCAGCAGCGACGGGAAGGCTCCTTTAAGCTCCTACGAGCAGTACTTC.

The CDR3 DNA sequence: TGTGCCAGCAGCTCTGGACAACCGGGCAGCTCAGATACGCAGTATTTT. This encodes CASSSGQPGSSDTQYF. The chain has TRBV7-2 and TRBJ2-3, with D possibly matching TRBD1 (5 bases). The ends were cut back, 4 bases at V and 4 bases at J, with 18 bases in the middle. The V gene's germline CDR1 is SGHTA and CDR2 FQGNSA. The CDR3 consists of 16 residues.

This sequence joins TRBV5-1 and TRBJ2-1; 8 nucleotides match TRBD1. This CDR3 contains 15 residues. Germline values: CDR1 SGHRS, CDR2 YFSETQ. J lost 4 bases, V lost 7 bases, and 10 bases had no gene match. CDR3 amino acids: CASFNRDRNYNEQFF. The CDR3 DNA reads TGCGCCAGCTTCAACCGGGACAGGAATTACAATGAGCAGTTCTTC. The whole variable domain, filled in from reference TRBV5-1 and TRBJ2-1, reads KAGVTQTPRYLIKTRGQQVTLSCSPISGHRSVSWYQQTPGQGLQFLFEYFSETQRNKGNFPGRFSGRQFSNSRSEMNVSTLELGDSALYLCASFNRDRNYNEQFFGPGTRLTVL.

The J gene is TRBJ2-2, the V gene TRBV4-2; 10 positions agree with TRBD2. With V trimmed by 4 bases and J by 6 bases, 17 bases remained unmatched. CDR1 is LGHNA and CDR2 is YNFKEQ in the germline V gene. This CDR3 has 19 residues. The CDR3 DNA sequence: TGTGCCAGCAGCCCGGTGGAGCGGGGGGGACCGGTCCTGGCCGGGGAGCTGTTTTTT. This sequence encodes CASSPVERGGPVLAGELFF.

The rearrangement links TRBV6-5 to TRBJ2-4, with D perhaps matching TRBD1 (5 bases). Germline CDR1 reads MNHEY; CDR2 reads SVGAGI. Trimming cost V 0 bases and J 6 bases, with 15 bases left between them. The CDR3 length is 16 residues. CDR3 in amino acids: CASSYSKPGYGNIQYF. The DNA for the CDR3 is TGTGCCAGCAGTTACTCGAAGCCAGGGTATGGAAACATTCAGTACTTC.